This entry lists 11 T cell receptor beta chains sequenced from one sample in a study of siplizumab effects on memory and regulatory T cells. Only in-frame clones appear in the TCRdb table, and some are missing; sequencing was by immunoSEQ multiplex PCR. This sample carries over 100,000 clones, 92% of them seen once, and the ten largest clones take around 1.1%. Sequencing used CD4+ T cells sorted from blood. These TCRs come from a human donor in good health.

This clone was counted a few times. The chain combines TRBV28 with TRBJ1-2; no reliable D call. From germline, CDR1 is MDHEN and CDR2 SYDVKM. V was pared by 0 bases and J by 7 bases, with 6 bases between. This CDR3 is built from 12 residues. In DNA, the CDR3 is TGTGCCAGCAGTTTATGGTCATCTGGCTACACCTTC. Residues: CASSLWSSGYTF.

V is TRBV7-9 and J is TRBJ1-2; 9 bases map to TRBD1. Germline CDR1 SEHNR, CDR2 FQNEAQ (reference sequence). CDR3 length: 17 residues. Germline trimming cut 5 bases from V and 8 bases from J; bases unmatched to any gene: 18. The CDR3 sequence is CASSPPTGPTGGKGYTF. CDR3 DNA: TGTGCCAGCAGCCCGCCCACGGGCCCGACAGGGGGAAAAGGCTACACCTTC.

The CDR3, as DNA: TGTGCCAGTGGGACAGGGGGCTTTGGCTACACCTTC. As protein: CASGTGGFGYTF. The gene calls are TRBV7-9 and TRBJ1-2; 12 positions match TRBD1. The junction had 3 bases not matched to a gene; V was cut back by 9 bases and J by 7 bases. The CDR3 contains 12 residues. Germline CDR1 SEHNR, CDR2 FQNEAQ (reference sequence).

The rearrangement links TRBV18 to TRBJ2-5, with D possibly matching TRBD1 (5 bases). TRBJ2-7 explains the end of the DNA better; the J call may be wrong. This CDR3 is 14 amino acids long. Per germline, CDR1 KGHSH and CDR2 LQKENI. DNA of the CDR3: TGTGCCAGCTCACCAACGCAGGGTAACTACGAGCAGTACTTC. Translated, it gives CASSPTQGNYEQYF.

Details on this clone: At the DNA level, this CDR3 is encoded by other sequences in the same sample as well. The chain couples TRBV30 to TRBJ2-3, with D unclear. This CDR3 spans 12 amino acids. Germline V CDR1 and CDR2: GTSNPN, SVGIG (reference sequence). Deletions cut 0 bases from V and 3 bases from J, with 4 bases between. CDR3 sequence reads: CAWSVSTDTQYF. The CDR3 region has the DNA TGTGCCTGGAGTGTATCGACAGATACGCAGTATTTT.

The chain couples TRBV11-2 to TRBJ2-7; D call uncertain. V was pared by 3 bases and J by 2 bases, with 8 bases between. Germline V gene sequence: CDR1 SGHAT, CDR2 FQNNGV. This CDR3 has 13 amino acids. DNA for the CDR3: TGTGCCAGCAGCTTGGACGGACCCTACGAGCAGTACTTC. Translation: CASSLDGPYEQYF.

J is TRBJ2-2 and V is TRBV5-5; D gene unclear. This CDR3 region has 15 residues. V was trimmed by 2 bases and J by 5 bases, leaving 13 bases between them. Germline assignment: CDR1 SGHKS and CDR2 YYEKEE (reference sequence). The CDR3 sequence is CASSFVGSSTGELFF. The CDR3, as DNA: TGTGCCAGCAGCTTCGTCGGAAGTAGTACCGGGGAGCTGTTTTTT. Full variable domain (outside the CDR3, taken from reference TRBV5-5 and TRBJ2-2): DAGVTQSPTHLIKTRGQQVTLRCSPISGHKSVSWYQQVLGQGPQFIFQYYEKEERGRGNFPDRFSARQFPNYSSELNVNALLLGDSALYLCASSFVGSSTGELFFGEGSRLTVL.

The chain employs TRBV6-1 and TRBJ1-2, with a tentative D call TRBD1 (6 bases). V gave up 6 bases and J gave up 2 bases, with 10 bases separating them. This CDR3 spans 13 amino acids. CDR1 is MNHNS, CDR2 SASEGT, per germline. The CDR3 bases are TGTGCCAGCAGGCGGACAGAGAACTATGGCTACACCTTC. Translating gives CASRRTENYGYTF.

The rearrangement links TRBV4-1 to TRBJ1-4; the D gene is possibly TRBD1 (5 bases). V lost 6 bases to trimming and J lost 3 bases, with 14 bases between them. Germline CDR1 MGHRA, CDR2 YSYEKL. The CDR3 runs 15 residues. The CDR3: CASSPTGPANEKLFF. Written as DNA, the CDR3 is TGCGCCAGCAGTCCTACAGGTCCGGCTAATGAAAAACTGTTTTTT.

The chain combines TRBV9 with TRBJ2-7; 7 nucleotides match TRBD2. The CDR3 length is 15 residues. The V and J ends lost 0 bases and 0 bases, in that order; junction bases with no gene match: 3. Per germline, CDR1 SGDLS and CDR2 YYNGEE. As DNA, the CDR3 is TGTGCCAGCAGCGTAGAGGGGACTATCTCCTACGAGCAGTACTTC. This translates into CASSVEGTISYEQYF. Looking up the rest from reference TRBV9 and TRBJ2-7 gives the full variable domain: DSGVTQTPKHLITATGQRVTLRCSPRSGDLSVYWYQQSLDQGLQFLIQYYNGEERAKGNILERFSAQQFPDLHSELNLSSLELGDSALYFCASSVEGTISYEQYFGPGTRLTVT.

This chain uses TRBV2 with TRBJ1-1; D gene ambiguous. CDR3 size: 12 residues. Germline V CDR1 and CDR2: SNHLY, FYNNEI. V was cut by 9 bases and J by 2 bases, with 10 bases left in between. CDR3 DNA sequence: TGTGCCAGTATGGGGAGCAACACTGAAGCTTTCTTT. This encodes CASMGSNTEAFF.